Presented here are 20 T cell receptor beta chains from one specimen sequenced in a study of T cell responses to AZD1222 COVID-19 vaccine. Some clones are missing from TCRdb's copy, which holds only in-frame ones; the method was immunoSEQ multiplex PCR. The sample holds 150,000 to 200,000 clones; around nine tenths are singletons and the top ten take about 3.5%. The sample here was peripheral blood, taken 28 days after the second dose of the MenACWY control vaccine. The receptors come from an adult who received the MenACWY meningococcal vaccine as a control.

The gene calls are TRBV3-1 (or the pseudogene TRBV3-2) and TRBJ1-2; a weak D match, TRBD1 (5 bases). Germline V gene data show CDR1 as LGHDT and CDR2 as YNNKEL (reference sequence). The CDR3 covers 14 residues. Trimming pared 5 bases from V and 5 bases from J, leaving 15 bases between. In nucleotides, the CDR3 is TGTGCCAGCAGCTATCCCGGGACCTTTTATGGCTACACCTTC. Residues: CASSYPGTFYGYTF.

The V and J genes are TRBV11-2 and TRBJ1-1; 8 nucleotides match TRBD1. This CDR3 has 15 amino acids. From germline, CDR1 is SGHAT and CDR2 FQNNGV. V lost 1 base and J lost 6; bases outside the gene matches: 7. CDR3 bases: TGTGCCAGCAGCTTAGCCTCGACAGGGGCCGCTGAAGCTTTCTTT. It translates to CASSLASTGAAEAFF. Full variable domain (missing parts from reference TRBV11-2 and TRBJ1-1): EAGVAQSPRYKIIEKRQSVAFWCNPISGHATLYWYQQILGQGPKLLIQFQNNGVVDDSQLPKDRFSAERLKGVDSTLKIQPAKLEDSAVYLCASSLASTGAAEAFFGQGTRLTVV.

The rearrangement links TRBV9 to TRBJ2-7; TRBD2 matches at 8 bases. V shed 1 base and J 3 bases; nucleotides not matched to a gene: 3. The CDR3 loop spans 14 amino acids. The V gene's germline CDR1 is SGDLS and CDR2 YYNGEE. CDR3 sequence reads: CASSVRGLDYEQYF. The CDR3 DNA sequence: TGTGCCAGCAGCGTAAGGGGACTAGACTACGAGCAGTACTTC.

The rearrangement uses TRBV5-5 and TRBJ2-3, with D unresolved. The CDR3 runs 15 residues. With 4 bases removed from V and 0 bases from J, the gap between germline ends came to 12 bases. The V gene's germline CDR1 is SGHKS and CDR2 YYEKEE (reference sequence). In nucleotides, the CDR3 is TGTGCCAGCAGCCCAGTACGGGTTAGCACAGATACGCAGTATTTT. As protein: CASSPVRVSTDTQYF.

This clone was detected only a few times. The chain links TRBV19 to TRBJ1-5; TRBD1 agrees at 7 bases. Trimming cost V 5 bases and J 2 bases; bases outside gene matches: 3. The CDR3 length is 14 residues. Germline V gene sequence: CDR1 LNHDA, CDR2 SQIVND (reference sequence). The CDR3 here is CASSGTVGNQPQHF. CDR3 coding DNA: TGTGCCAGTAGTGGGACAGTGGGCAATCAGCCCCAGCATTTT.

The CDR3 is CASSVRFRSNQPQHF. In nucleotides, the CDR3 is TGTGCCAGCAGCGTAAGGTTCAGGAGCAATCAGCCCCAGCATTTT. The rearrangement links TRBV9 to TRBJ1-5; D gene unclear. Trimming cost V 1 base and J 1 base, with 9 bases left between them. CDR3 length: 15 amino acids. The germline V gene has CDR1 SGDLS and CDR2 YYNGEE.

This clone came up many times. This chain uses TRBV19 with TRBJ1-5; 7 bases match TRBD1. V lost 7 bases, J lost 9 bases, and 12 bases stayed unmatched. The CDR3 runs to 14 residues. Germline loops: CDR1 LNHDA, CDR2 SQIVND (reference sequence). The CDR3 DNA is TGTGCCAGTAAGACACCGGGACAGAAAGGGCCCCAGCATTTT. Its protein product is CASKTPGQKGPQHF.

J is TRBJ2-1 and V is TRBV6-5, with D unresolved. The CDR3 runs 14 residues. V was cut by 2 bases and J by 1 base, with 6 bases left in between. The germline gives CDR1 MNHEY, CDR2 SVGAGI. In nucleotides, the CDR3 is TGTGCCAGCAGTTACGAGCTATCCTACAATGAGCAGTTCTTC. Encoded protein: CASSYELSYNEQFF.

The chain joins TRBV6-5 to TRBJ1-2; TRBD1 is a possible D gene (6 bases). From germline, CDR1 is MNHEY and CDR2 SVGAGI. Trimming removed 6 bases from V and 5 bases from J, with 7 bases in between. CDR3 length: 11 residues. The CDR3 DNA sequence: TGTGCCAGCAGCCAGGGGTATGGCTACACCTTC. Protein product: CASSQGYGYTF.

V and J are TRBV3-1 (or the pseudogene TRBV3-2) and TRBJ1-1; TRBD1 aligns across 8 bases. V was pared by 5 bases and J by 1 base, with 9 bases of the junction left unmatched. The germline V gene encodes CDR1 LGHDT and CDR2 YNNKEL (reference sequence). The CDR3 runs to 16 residues. The CDR3 DNA reads TGTGCCAGCAGCAAAAAGAACAGGGGGAAGAACACTGAAGCTTTCTTT. Amino acids: CASSKKNRGKNTEAFF.

This clone was seen a single time. V is TRBV19 and J is TRBJ2-5, with D possibly matching TRBD1 (5 bases). This CDR3 is built from 12 residues. Trimming took off 3 bases at V and 5 bases at J, with 7 bases between the two ends. The V gene's germline CDR1 is LNHDA and CDR2 SQIVND (reference sequence). CDR3 in DNA: TGTGCCAGTAGTATTGGGGCGGAGACCCAGTACTTC. Translated: CASSIGAETQYF.

This rearrangement joins TRBV5-1 to TRBJ2-7; the D gene is possibly TRBD1 (5 bases). V was trimmed by 0 bases and J by 0 bases, leaving 10 bases between them. This CDR3 has 15 amino acids. Germline values: CDR1 SGHRS, CDR2 YFSETQ. The CDR3 protein is CASSLGGTTSYEQYF. The DNA for the CDR3 is TGCGCCAGCAGCTTGGGGGGCACAACCTCCTACGAGCAGTACTTC.

The chain employs TRBV5-1 and TRBJ2-2; either TRBD1 or TRBD2 may fit D (7 bases each). V was pared by 0 bases and J by 2 bases, with 17 bases between. Germline V gene sequence: CDR1 SGHRS, CDR2 YFSETQ. CDR3 length: 18 amino acids. The DNA of the CDR3 is TGCGCCAGCAGCTTGGAGGGGGCAGCGGGAAGAAACACCGGGGAGCTGTTTTTT. Translating it yields CASSLEGAAGRNTGELFF. Drawing the rest from reference TRBV5-1 and TRBJ2-2, the complete variable domain is KAGVTQTPRYLIKTRGQQVTLSCSPISGHRSVSWYQQTPGQGLQFLFEYFSETQRNKGNFPGRFSGRQFSNSRSEMNVSTLELGDSALYLCASSLEGAAGRNTGELFFGEGSRLTVL.

The genes are TRBV5-4 and TRBJ1-4; D gene ambiguous. Per germline, CDR1 SGHNT and CDR2 YYREEE (reference sequence). Trimming pared 3 bases from V and 7 bases from J, leaving 10 bases between. The CDR3 runs to 13 residues. This chain's CDR3 is CASSWIMGEKLFF. DNA of the CDR3: TGTGCCAGCAGCTGGATCATGGGTGAAAAACTGTTTTTT.

Points on this clone: Other DNA sequences in this specimen translate into the identical CDR3. This sequence joins TRBV19 and TRBJ1-5; D unresolved. V was clipped by 3 bases and J by 4 bases, with 7 bases between them. Germline CDR1 and CDR2: LNHDA and SQIVND (reference sequence). The CDR3 runs to 13 residues. The CDR3 protein is CASSIKRNQPQHF. DNA of the CDR3: TGTGCCAGTAGTATTAAGCGGAATCAGCCCCAGCATTTT.

The chain joins TRBV5-5 to TRBJ2-1; D possibly uses TRBD1 or TRBD2 (5 bases each). Germline-derived CDR1 and CDR2 are SGHKS and YYEKEE (reference sequence). Deletions cut 4 bases from V and 7 bases from J, with 18 bases between. This CDR3 is built from 15 residues. CDR3: CASSQGPGAGNEQFF. The CDR3 coding sequence is TGTGCCAGCAGCCAGGGACCCGGGGCGGGTAATGAGCAGTTCTTC.

V and J are TRBV11-2 and TRBJ2-1; D is perhaps TRBD2 (5 bases). The CDR3 is made up of 14 amino acids. Trimming removed 7 bases from V and 6 bases from J, with 16 bases in between. Per germline, CDR1 SGHAT and CDR2 FQNNGV. CDR3 sequence: CASTNGLPGNEQFF. DNA of the CDR3: TGTGCCAGCACCAATGGACTCCCCGGCAATGAGCAGTTCTTC.

DNA for the CDR3: TGTGCCAGCAGCCAGAGGTCCGGGACGCAAGAGACCCAGTACTTC. As protein: CASSQRSGTQETQYF. The chain couples TRBV3-1 (or the pseudogene TRBV3-2) to TRBJ2-5; D may match TRBD1 or TRBD2 (5 bases each). Trimming removed 3 bases from V and 2 bases from J, with 13 bases in between. CDR3 length: 15 residues. Germline V gene sequence: CDR1 LGHDT, CDR2 YNNKEL (reference sequence).

The chain recombines TRBV29-1 with TRBJ2-7, with D maybe TRBD1 (6 bases). V shed 7 bases and J shed 1 base, with 14 bases lying between them. From germline, CDR1 is SQVTM and CDR2 ANQGSEA. The CDR3 is 13 amino acids. This chain's CDR3 is CSAGDRKSYEQYF. In DNA, the CDR3 is TGCAGCGCTGGAGACAGGAAATCCTACGAGCAGTACTTC.

V gene TRBV6-5 combines with J gene TRBJ2-7; TRBD2 aligns across 10 bases. The junction had 7 bases not matched to a gene; V was cut back by 0 bases and J by 5 bases. The CDR3 extends over 16 amino acids. CDR1 is MNHEY and CDR2 is SVGAGI in the germline V gene. CDR3 in DNA: TGTGCCAGCAGTTACTCCCCGACTAGCGGGTACAACGAGCAGTACTTC. Translation gives CASSYSPTSGYNEQYF.